This paragraph covers one TCR beta chain sequence. The target antigen is unknown. This sample was taken from a study of OX40 agonist ivuxolimab in advanced cancers. Only in-frame clones appear in the TCRdb table, and some are missing; sequencing was by immunoSEQ multiplex PCR. The sample records tens of thousands of clones, around 78% being singletons. CDR3 length: 18 amino acids. Germline loops: CDR1 SGHRS, CDR2 YFSETQ. The V gene end was trimmed by 4 bases and the J gene end by 0 bases; junction bases not matched to a gene: 14. Notes on the study in general: CD4+ and CD8+ blood T cells expanded clonally by week 6 at 0.1 to 3.0 mg/kg.

The specimen comprised CD4+ or CD8+ T cells sorted from blood, sampled in a trial of the OX40 agonist ivuxolimab. The chain combines TRBV5-1 with TRBJ2-7, with TRBD2 matching 9 bases. This TCR came from an adult with an advanced solid tumor such as melanoma, head and neck, liver or kidney cancer. The CDR3 sequence: CASSLMTSGPTSSYEQYF. The CDR3 region has the DNA TGCGCCAGCAGCCTGATGACTAGCGGTCCCACAAGCTCCTACGAGCAGTACTTC. Based on the CDR3 plus reference TRBV5-1 and TRBJ2-7, the full variable domain is KAGVTQTPRYLIKTRGQQVTLSCSPISGHRSVSWYQQTPGQGLQFLFEYFSETQRNKGNFPGRFSGRQFSNSRSEMNVSTLELGDSALYLCASSLMTSGPTSSYEQYFGPGTRLTVT.